These 15 T cell receptor beta chains share one sample of origin, sequenced in a study of patients and donors after allogeneic stem cell transplantation (dated by TCRdb to between 2020 and 2021). Library construction relied on RT-PCR. For sequencing, a NextSeq 550 was employed. TCRdb redid the processing of the public reads, applying fastp at Q25 and MiXCR, and retained in-frame beta chains. Every distinct CDR3 protein forms one entry, paired with its most common genes and DNA. This sample lists hundreds of thousands of distinct CDR3 sequences; over 30% were detected once. The ten top clones hold around 10% of the sample. The sample taken for sequencing was blood, either unsorted or a sorted T cell fraction (not recorded which). Every receptor here comes from a human donor who was either an allogeneic HSCT recipient or a stem cell or donor lymphocyte infusion donor (not recorded which). It is not recorded whose cells these are; they may come from a transplant donor.

This clonotype has more than one count but fewer than ten. The chain employs TRBV20-1 and TRBJ2-7; D unclear. The V end lost 5 bases, the J end lost 0 bases, and 5 bases lay between the germline ends. The length of the CDR3 is 11 residues. Germline V CDR1 and CDR2: DFQATT, SNEGSKA (reference sequence). Here the CDR3 reads CSAPVSYEQYF. CDR3 DNA: TGCAGTGCTCCCGTCTCCTACGAGCAGTACTTC.

For this clonotype: The conserved phenylalanine or tryptophan is not found at the CDR3 terminus, so this likely reflects a read error. The chain couples TRBV5-1 to TRBJ2-6, with D perhaps given as TRBD1 or TRBD2 (5 bases each). The V end was cut by 1 base, the J end by 4 bases, with 9 bases between. Germline lookup yields CDR1 SGHRS and CDR2 YFSETQ. CDR3 size: 15 residues. As DNA, the CDR3 is TGCGCCAGCAGCTTGCGAGGGGAAGGGGCCAACGTCCTGACTATC. Protein sequence: CASSLRGEGANVLTI.

The chain employs TRBV20-1 and TRBJ1-3, with 8 positions matching TRBD1. Germline V gene lookup returns CDR1 DFQATT and CDR2 SNEGSKA (reference sequence). The length of the CDR3 is 12 residues. Trimming at V came to 0 bases and at J to 15 bases, leaving 7 bases not matched to a gene. CDR3 bases: TGCAGTGCTAGAGATGGGACAGGCTTGGCATATTTT. Its protein product is CSARDGTGLAYF.

The DNA for the CDR3 is TGCAGTGCTAGGGGCGACAGATACACCGGGGAGCTGTTTTTT. This encodes CSARGDRYTGELFF. The V gene is TRBV20-1, the J gene TRBJ2-2; D is possibly TRBD1 (5 bases). The CDR3 is made up of 14 amino acids. CDR1 DFQATT and CDR2 SNEGSKA come from the germline V gene (reference sequence). Trimming left V 3 bases short and J 3 bases short, with 11 bases between.

This clonotype has a handful of counts. The chain uses TRBV28 and TRBJ1-4, with D possibly TRBD1 on 6 matching bases. Germline V CDR1 and CDR2: MDHEN, SYDVKM. Trimming removed 7 bases from V and 7 bases from J, with 25 bases in between. The CDR3 totals 17 residues. The CDR3 coding sequence is TGTGCCAGCAATCCCACAGGGAATGGGGTCAGCGGTGAAAAACTGTTTTTT. Translated: CASNPTGNGVSGEKLFF.

This clonotype showed up just a few times. The V gene is TRBV7-2, the J gene TRBJ1-2, with TRBD1 matching 10 bases. This CDR3 has 14 residues. V was clipped by 9 bases and J by 4 bases; unmatched bases: 8. Germline CDR1 and CDR2: SGHTA and FQGNSA. CDR3 in DNA: TGTGCCAGTGTTTGGGACAGGGGCCTCTATGGCTACACCTTC. This gives the protein CASVWDRGLYGYTF.

V usage is TRBV10-3 and J usage is TRBJ1-4; D gene unclear. The length of the CDR3 is 14 residues. Germline CDR1 ENHRY, CDR2 SYGVKD. V lost 4 bases and J lost 5, with 11 bases in between. CDR3 loop: CAISGEDTNEKLFF. Here the CDR3 DNA reads TGTGCCATCAGTGGGGAAGACACAAATGAAAAACTGTTTTTT.

The gene calls are TRBV4-2 and TRBJ2-5; perhaps TRBD2 as D (7 bases). The CDR3 length is 15 residues. Trimming removed 0 bases at V and 5 bases at J, with 13 bases between. The germline CDR1 and CDR2 sequences are LGHNA and YNFKEQ. The CDR3 region is CASSQEAGAAETQYF. The CDR3 coding sequence is TGTGCCAGCAGCCAAGAGGCGGGGGCCGCTGAGACCCAGTACTTC.

This clonotype has at least ten counts. The gene calls are TRBV25-1 and TRBJ1-1; possibly TRBD1 for D (6 bases). The CDR3 extends over 13 amino acids. The germline V and J ends were trimmed by 3 bases and 1 base, with 6 bases remaining between them. The V gene's germline CDR1 is MGHDK and CDR2 SYGVNS. The CDR3 DNA reads as TGTGCCAGCAGTGACAGGGGGAACACTGAAGCTTTCTTT. Translated: CASSDRGNTEAFF.

This clonotype showed up just a few times. The chain recombines TRBV7-2 with TRBJ1-3; 8 bases map to TRBD1. V gave up 1 base and J gave up 0 bases; unmatched junction bases: 5. Germline lookup yields CDR1 SGHTA and CDR2 FQGNSA. The length of the CDR3 is 17 residues. CDR3 coding DNA: TGTGCCAGCAGCTTAGTTGGGACAGGCACCTCTGGAAACACCATATATTTT. It encodes CASSLVGTGTSGNTIYF.

This clonotype has just a few counts. This chain links TRBV10-3 with TRBJ1-1; D remains unclear. Trimming shortened V by 4 bases and J by 1 base, and 7 bases separated the two germline ends. Germline-derived CDR1 and CDR2 are ENHRY and SYGVKD. This CDR3 comprises 13 residues. The CDR3: CAISGRKNTEAFF. Here the CDR3 DNA reads TGTGCCATCAGTGGACGGAAGAACACTGAAGCTTTCTTT.

The sample holds a few counts of this clonotype. V gene TRBV6-6 combines with J gene TRBJ1-1; TRBD1 matches at 8 bases. Germline V gives CDR1 MNHNY, CDR2 SVGAGI (reference sequence). Trimming removed 4 bases from V and 8 bases from J; junction bases left unmatched: 12. CDR3 length: 15 amino acids. The CDR3 here is CASSSLDRARSEAFF. The DNA for the CDR3 is TGTGCCAGCAGTTCCCTGGACAGGGCGCGATCCGAAGCTTTCTTT.

This chain links TRBV7-2 with TRBJ2-5, with D unresolved. Germline CDR1 and CDR2: SGHTA and FQGNSA. The V end was cut by 2 bases, the J end by 3 bases, with 13 bases between. CDR3 length: 15 amino acids. The chain's CDR3 is CASSLNMPGEETQYF. CDR3 in DNA: TGTGCCAGCAGCTTAAACATGCCCGGCGAAGAGACCCAGTACTTC.

V and J are TRBV9 and TRBJ1-2, with a weak D call TRBD1 (5 bases). Germline assignment: CDR1 SGDLS and CDR2 YYNGEE. With 4 bases removed from V and 4 bases from J, the gap between germline ends came to 8 bases. The CDR3 runs to 12 residues. CDR3 amino acids: CASSYGAYGYTF. The CDR3 DNA reads as TGTGCCAGCAGCTACGGGGCCTATGGCTACACCTTC.

The count of this clonotype is one. In DNA, the CDR3 is TGCGCCAGCAGCTTGAACGCAGGAGGCAATCAGCCCCAGCATTTT. Translation: CASSLNAGGNQPQHF. The chain recombines TRBV5-1 with TRBJ1-5; D ambiguous. The CDR3 is 15 residues long. V was cut by 1 base and J by 2 bases, with 10 bases left in between. Germline V gene sequence: CDR1 SGHRS, CDR2 YFSETQ. Full variable domain (missing parts from reference TRBV5-1 and TRBJ1-5): KAGVTQTPRYLIKTRGQQVTLSCSPISGHRSVSWYQQTPGQGLQFLFEYFSETQRNKGNFPGRFSGRQFSNSRSEMNVSTLELGDSALYLCASSLNAGGNQPQHFGDGTRLSIL.